A selection of T cell receptor beta chains follows, all from one sample in a study of T cell repertoires in cytomegalovirus infection. TCRdb processed the reads anew with MiXCR; each CDR3 protein has one entry. The data hold 150,000 to 200,000 distinct CDR3 sequences, with approximately 30% observed a single time. Sequenced sample: PBMCs. These receptors were collected from a human donor in good health (CMV status not recorded). Some clones in this sample may be carry-over from other donors' samples. The CDR3 runs from the conserved cysteine through the conserved F or W. Fields, in order: CDR3 length, J gene, clone size, V gene, D gene, CDR3 protein, CDR3 DNA. A D gene is named only where the DNA matches it firmly. Clone size is shown for a subset of rows, as once, few, many or a class of expanded clone.

16,TRBJ1-5,-,TRBV6-8,TRBD1,CASSPTGQGKYQPQHF,TGTGCCAGCAGTCCTACAGGACAGGGCAAATATCAGCCCCAGCATTTT
16,TRBJ2-1,-,TRBV7-9,-,CASSSFGGDPYNEQFF,TGTGCCAGCAGTTCATTCGGGGGAGACCCCTACAATGAGCAGTTCTTC
14,TRBJ2-1,few,TRBV9,TRBD2,CASSPESGVYEQFF,TGTGCCAGCAGCCCTGAAAGCGGGGTCTACGAGCAGTTCTTC
14,TRBJ2-3,-,TRBV20-1,-,CSARSGSEADTQYF,TGCAGTGCTAGGTCCGGATCCGAGGCAGATACGCAGTATTTT
11,TRBJ2-1,few,TRBV30,-,CAWSTGTLQFF,TGTGCCTGGAGTACGGGGACTCTGCAGTTCTTC
13,TRBJ2-6,-,TRBV12-3/TRBV12-4,-,CASTKSGANVLTF,TGTGCCAGCACGAAGAGCGGGGCCAACGTCCTGACTTTC
16,TRBJ1-3,few,TRBV15,TRBD1,CATSSPGQGSGNTIYF,TGTGCCACCAGCAGTCCCGGACAGGGCAGTGGAAACACCATATATTTT
15,TRBJ1-4,-,TRBV6-5,TRBD1,CASRPHRGTNEKLFF,TGTGCCAGCAGGCCGCACAGGGGGACTAATGAAAAACTGTTTTTT
16,TRBJ2-1,many,TRBV7-2,-,CASSLAPGPSYNEQFF,TGTGCCAGCAGCTTAGCTCCGGGACCATCCTACAATGAGCAGTTCTTC
12,TRBJ2-5,-,TRBV29-1,TRBD1,CSVVGGRETQYF,TGCAGCGTTGTAGGGGGCAGGGAGACCCAGTACTTC
15,TRBJ2-2,few,TRBV5-1,-,CASSPFGTGTGELFF,TGCGCCAGCAGCCCGTTTGGGACGGGAACCGGGGAGCTGTTTTTT
16,TRBJ1-4,-,TRBV10-3,-,CAISEPGEGLDEKLFF,TGTGCCATCAGTGAGCCGGGAGAGGGATTAGATGAAAAACTGTTTTTT
15,TRBJ1-5,-,TRBV3-1,-,CASSQVANSNQPQHF,TGTGCCAGCAGCCAAGTCGCAAATAGCAATCAGCCCCAGCATTTT
13,TRBJ2-7,-,TRBV7-6,-,CASTSGDSYEQYF,TGTGCCAGTACCTCGGGGGACAGCTACGAGCAGTACTTC
13,TRBJ1-2,-,TRBV29-1,-,CSVGQADLYGYTF,TGCAGCGTTGGACAGGCGGATTTATATGGCTACACCTTC
14,TRBJ1-5,-,TRBV5-5,-,CASSLDSYNQPQHF,TGTGCCAGCAGCTTGGACAGCTACAATCAGCCCCAGCATTTT
13,TRBJ1-2,few,TRBV7-2,-,CASSLPTNYGYTF,TGTGCCAGCAGCCTGCCTACTAACTATGGCTACACCTTC
14,TRBJ2-7,few,TRBV6-6,-,CATSTPGLVEEQYF,TGTGCCACCTCGACGCCAGGACTTGTAGAGGAGCAGTACTTC
16,TRBJ1-5,many,TRBV6-5,-,CASTPSGEGFNQPQHF,TGTGCCAGCACCCCCTCGGGGGAAGGATTCAATCAGCCCCAGCATTTT
14,TRBJ2-1,few,TRBV3-1,TRBD1,CASSQGVQGNEQFF,TGTGCCAGCAGCCAAGGGGTACAGGGGAATGAGCAGTTCTTC
15,TRBJ2-1,-,TRBV5-1,-,CASSLGVARDNEQFF,TGCGCCAGCAGCTTGGGGGTAGCGAGGGACAATGAGCAGTTCTTC
17,TRBJ2-5,-,TRBV20-1,TRBD2,CSARGNGAGGPQETQYF,TGCAGTGCTAGGGGGAATGGAGCGGGGGGGCCCCAAGAGACCCAGTACTTC
15,TRBJ2-3,many,TRBV7-9,-,CASSSDREDPDTQYF,TGTGCCAGCAGTTCCGACAGGGAGGACCCAGATACGCAGTATTTT
17,TRBJ2-2,few,TRBV20-1,TRBD1,CSARDLRTGGETGELFF,TGCAGTGCTAGAGATCTCAGGACAGGGGGCGAAACCGGGGAGCTGTTTTTT
14,TRBJ1-1,-,TRBV7-9,-,CASSLQAPGTEAFF,TGTGCCAGCAGTTTACAGGCCCCAGGGACTGAAGCTTTCTTT
16,TRBJ1-1,-,TRBV15,-,CATSRGTARMSTEAFF,TGTGCCACCAGCAGAGGGACAGCGAGGATGAGTACTGAAGCTTTCTTT
16,TRBJ1-6,once,TRBV2,-,CASSEEGAYLNSPLHF,TGTGCCAGCAGTGAAGAAGGCGCGTACCTGAATTCACCCCTCCACTTT
13,TRBJ2-7,-,TRBV27,TRBD2,CASSFTGGYEQYF,TGTGCCAGCAGTTTTACGGGGGGCTACGAGCAGTACTTC
16,TRBJ1-5,few,TRBV6-1,TRBD1,CASSTIWGQGNQPQHF,TGTGCCAGCAGCACGATTTGGGGACAGGGGAATCAGCCCCAGCATTTT
17,TRBJ2-3,-,TRBV7-2,TRBD2,CASSPKGPSGVTDTQYF,TGTGCCAGCAGCCCCAAGGGCCCTAGCGGGGTGACAGATACGCAGTATTTT
13,TRBJ2-5,many,TRBV5-6,-,CASSFPGTETQYF,TGTGCCAGCAGCTTCCCGGGTACGGAGACCCAGTACTTC
13,TRBJ2-1,few,TRBV24-1,-,CATSDSQMSQQFF,TGTGCCACCAGTGATTCGCAGATGTCCCAGCAGTTCTTC
14,TRBJ2-7,few,TRBV28,TRBD1,CASRGTGAGYEQYF,TGTGCCAGCAGGGGGACAGGGGCCGGCTACGAGCAGTACTTC
15,TRBJ1-3,few,TRBV19,-,CASRDRRPSGNTIYF,TGTGCCAGTAGAGACAGACGCCCCTCTGGAAACACCATATATTTT
14,TRBJ2-1,many,TRBV7-2,TRBD1,CASGRQGSHNEQFF,TGTGCCAGCGGCCGACAGGGGTCCCACAATGAGCAGTTCTTC
13,TRBJ1-3,few,TRBV6-5,-,CASSYSPGNTIYF,TGTGCCAGCAGTTACTCTCCCGGGAACACCATATATTTT
14,TRBJ2-3,-,TRBV12-3/TRBV12-4,TRBD1,CASSFDRVPDTQYF,TGTGCCAGCAGTTTCGACAGGGTCCCAGATACGCAGTATTTT
15,TRBJ2-7,-,TRBV3-1,-,CASSQAALGIHEQYF,TGTGCCAGCAGCCAGGCTGCCCTGGGAATCCACGAGCAGTACTTC
11,TRBJ1-6,-,TRBV20-1,-,CSARVGSPLHF,TGCAGTGCTAGGGTAGGATCACCCCTCCACTTT
13,TRBJ2-7,few,TRBV14,-,CASSQEGLAKQYF,TGTGCCAGCAGCCAAGAGGGATTGGCCAAGCAGTACTTC
14,TRBJ2-1,few,TRBV5-1,-,CASSLEQTSNEQFF,TGCGCCAGCAGCTTGGAACAGACCTCCAATGAGCAGTTCTTC
15,TRBJ1-2,few,TRBV7-2,TRBD1,CASSLPGQGVDGYTF,TGTGCCAGCAGCCTACCGGGACAGGGTGTGGATGGCTACACCTTC
16,TRBJ2-2,few,TRBV12-3/TRBV12-4,TRBD2,CASSRTSGGASGELFF,TGTGCCAGCAGTCGGACTAGCGGGGGGGCCTCCGGGGAGCTGTTTTTT
15,TRBJ1-4,-,TRBV30,-,CACQVGATINEKLFF,TGTGCCTGTCAAGTTGGGGCGACGATAAATGAAAAACTGTTTTTT
16,TRBJ2-1,few,TRBV2,-,CASSGRRQGHHNEQFF,TGTGCCAGCAGTGGTAGGCGCCAGGGGCACCACAATGAGCAGTTCTTC
13,TRBJ2-7,many,TRBV7-9,-,CASSSLGASEQYF,TGTGCCAGCAGCTCGCTAGGGGCGAGTGAGCAGTACTTC
13,TRBJ1-4,-,TRBV4-1,-,CASSFLVEEKLFF,TGCGCCAGCAGCTTTCTCGTTGAAGAAAAACTGTTTTTT
11,TRBJ1-3,-,TRBV29-1,-,CSVEDVTGIYF,TGCAGCGTTGAAGATGTCACGGGCATATATTTT
16,TRBJ1-2,many,TRBV6-2/TRBV6-3,-,CASSYSTGTALYGYTF,TGTGCCAGCAGTTACTCTACCGGGACTGCTCTATATGGCTACACCTTC
16,TRBJ1-6,-,TRBV20-1,-,CSARYRSSSYNSPLHF,TGCAGTGCTAGATACAGATCGAGCTCCTATAATTCACCCCTCCACTTT
13,TRBJ2-5,-,TRBV2,-,CASSRDGEETQYF,TGTGCCAGCAGTCGGGACGGCGAGGAGACCCAGTACTTC
15,TRBJ1-2,-,TRBV7-2,TRBD1,CASSTRGDGGNGYTF,TGTGCCAGCAGCACCAGGGGGGACGGAGGCAATGGCTACACCTTC
15,TRBJ2-7,-,TRBV20-1,TRBD1,CSASRTGGSAYEQYF,TGCAGTGCTAGCCGGACAGGGGGGTCGGCCTACGAGCAGTACTTC
14,TRBJ2-5,-,TRBV20-1,-,CSARGGGLPETQYF,TGCAGTGCTAGAGGGGGGGGGCTGCCGGAGACCCAGTACTTC
14,TRBJ2-7,-,TRBV10-3,-,CATLDIGKDYEQYF,TGTGCCACCTTGGACATAGGGAAGGACTACGAGCAGTACTTC
15,TRBJ2-1,few,TRBV5-1,-,CASSLGTWDGNEQFF,TGCGCCAGCAGCTTGGGGACTTGGGATGGGAATGAGCAGTTCTTC